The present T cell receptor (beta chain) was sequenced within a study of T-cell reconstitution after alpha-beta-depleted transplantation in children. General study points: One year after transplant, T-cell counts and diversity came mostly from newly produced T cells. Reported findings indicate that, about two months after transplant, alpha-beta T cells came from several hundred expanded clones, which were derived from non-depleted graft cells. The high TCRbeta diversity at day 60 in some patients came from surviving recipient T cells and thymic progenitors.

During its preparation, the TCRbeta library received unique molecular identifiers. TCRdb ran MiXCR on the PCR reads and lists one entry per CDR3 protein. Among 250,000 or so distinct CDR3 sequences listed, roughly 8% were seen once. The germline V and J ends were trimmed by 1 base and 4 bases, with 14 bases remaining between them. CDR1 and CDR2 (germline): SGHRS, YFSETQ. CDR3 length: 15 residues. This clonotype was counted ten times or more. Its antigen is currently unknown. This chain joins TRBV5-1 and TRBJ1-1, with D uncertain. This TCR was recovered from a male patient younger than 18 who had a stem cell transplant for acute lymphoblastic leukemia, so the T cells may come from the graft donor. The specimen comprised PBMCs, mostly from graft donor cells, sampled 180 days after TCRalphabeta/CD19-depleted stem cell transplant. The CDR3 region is CASSLSGVGSTEAFF. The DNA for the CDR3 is TGCGCCAGCAGCTTGTCCGGGGTGGGTAGCACTGAAGCTTTCTTT.